The clone carrying this T cell receptor beta chain was observed a handful of times. This entry is derived from a study of blood T cells in healthy people across ages. Losses at the gene ends were 7 bases for V and 9 bases for J; bases not matched to a gene: 11. The CDR3 is made up of 13 amino acids. Germline loops: CDR1 DFQATT, CDR2 SNEGSKA (reference sequence). Then a second PCR, running roughly 7 to 11 cycles, was carried out with a sample-barcoded 5' primer and a J-beta primer mix. Every individual sample yielded 2.5 million or more paired-end reads (each containing CDR3). Using its own MiXCR run on the 5' RACE reads, TCRdb lists one record per CDR3 protein. The sample has about 1.5 million distinct CDR3 sequences; 42% are singletons.

Specimen: blood. The gene calls are TRBV20-1 and TRBJ2-1; TRBD2 matches at 8 bases. The sequence derives from a woman aged 18-30 years in good health. CDR3 loop: CSVPGLVFPEQFF. CDR3 nucleotides: TGCAGTGTCCCGGGACTAGTATTTCCTGAGCAGTTCTTC.